A single sample is the source of the 18 T cell receptor beta chains below, sequenced in a study of OX40 agonist ivuxolimab in advanced cancers. This table comes from immunoSEQ multiplex PCR, and its TCRdb copy is limited to in-frame clones, with some not included. The data hold 70,000 to 95,000 clones, with around 88% observed a single time. The input for sequencing was CD4+ or CD8+ T cells sorted from blood, taken in a trial of the OX40 agonist ivuxolimab. Source of these receptors: an adult with an advanced solid tumor such as melanoma, head and neck, liver or kidney cancer.

This clone was observed a single time. The genes are TRBV5-5 and TRBJ2-3, with D perhaps being TRBD1 or TRBD2 (5 bases each). Per germline, CDR1 SGHKS and CDR2 YYEKEE (reference sequence). The CDR3 runs to 13 residues. V was pared by 5 bases and J by 5 bases, with 12 bases between. The CDR3 sequence: CASSGGGGDTQYF. The CDR3 coding sequence is TGTGCCAGCAGTGGGGGTGGAGGAGATACGCAGTATTTT.

The V gene is TRBV4-1, the J gene TRBJ2-1; D ambiguous. The CDR3 length is 14 residues. Germline V gene sequence: CDR1 MGHRA, CDR2 YSYEKL. V was shortened by 8 bases and J by 0 bases, with 11 bases between the two germline ends. CDR3 bases: TGCGCCAGCTCCAGATATAGCTCCTACAATGAGCAGTTCTTC. It specifies CASSRYSSYNEQFF.

This sequence joins TRBV28 and TRBJ1-1, with D uncertain. CDR1 MDHEN and CDR2 SYDVKM come from the germline V gene. The CDR3 is 15 residues long. Trimming shortened V by 6 bases and J by 3 bases, and 17 bases separated the two germline ends. The CDR3, as DNA: TGTGCCAGCAGCTCCGCTGGGGTCGGGGACACTGAAGCTTTCTTT. Translating it yields CASSSAGVGDTEAFF.

The V gene is TRBV6-1, the J gene TRBJ2-7; the match to TRBD1 covers 11 bases. Germline V CDR1 and CDR2: MNHNS, SASEGT. Trimming removed 2 bases from V and 2 bases from J; junction bases left unmatched: 5. This CDR3 comprises 16 residues. CDR3: CASSEWPGQGAYEQYF. The CDR3 nucleotides are TGTGCCAGCAGTGAATGGCCGGGACAGGGGGCCTACGAGCAGTACTTC.

This chain joins TRBV19 and TRBJ1-5; tentative D call: TRBD1 (5 bases). The germline V gene encodes CDR1 LNHDA and CDR2 SQIVND (reference sequence). V was trimmed by 0 bases and J by 6 bases, leaving 15 bases between them. The CDR3 loop spans 16 amino acids. This chain's CDR3 is CASSIEGEGLGQPQHF. The CDR3 DNA follows: TGTGCCAGTAGTATAGAGGGGGAGGGCTTGGGTCAGCCCCAGCATTTT.

The chain has TRBV5-8 and TRBJ2-3; tentatively, D is TRBD1 or TRBD2 (5 bases each). The CDR3 contains 12 residues. The V gene lost 7 bases and the J gene lost 9 bases, with 15 bases spanning the gap. Germline V gene sequence: CDR1 SGHTS, CDR2 YDEGEE. The DNA of the CDR3 is TGTGCCAGCTCCCGACCTGAGGGGACGCAGTATTTT. It specifies CASSRPEGTQYF.

This clone was found a few times. The chain employs TRBV19 and TRBJ1-1, with a weak D call TRBD1 (5 bases). V was pared by 5 bases and J by 4 bases, with 11 bases between. This CDR3 is built from 13 residues. CDR1 is LNHDA, CDR2 SQIVND, per germline (reference sequence). DNA for the CDR3: TGTGCCAGTAGTGCTGGGGCGGTCACTGAAGCTTTCTTT. This codes for CASSAGAVTEAFF.

The chain carries TRBV11-2 and TRBJ2-3; no clear D gene. V lost 1 base to trimming and J lost 6 bases, with 5 bases between them. The CDR3 has 12 amino acids. Germline-derived CDR1 and CDR2 are SGHAT and FQNNGV. CDR3 coding DNA: TGTGCCAGCAGCTTAGTGTCGGATACGCAGTATTTT. Translated: CASSLVSDTQYF.

This rearrangement joins TRBV19 to TRBJ1-5, with D perhaps matching TRBD1 (6 bases). CDR1 and CDR2 from the germline V gene are LNHDA and SQIVND (reference sequence). The V gene lost 5 bases and the J gene lost 0 bases, with 14 bases spanning the gap. The CDR3 runs 16 residues. The CDR3 DNA sequence: TGTGCCAGTAGTCCCAGAGGAGGGGGTAGCAATCAGCCCCAGCATTTT. Protein product: CASSPRGGGSNQPQHF.

This rearrangement joins TRBV7-2 to TRBJ1-5; D may be TRBD1 (6 bases). V gave up 6 bases and J gave up 7 bases, with 22 bases separating them. Germline-derived CDR1 and CDR2 are SGHTA and FQGNSA. The CDR3 is 16 residues long. CDR3 coding DNA: TGTGCCAGCAGATCCAGGGGAGGGGGGGCTTGGCAGCCCCAGCATTTT. Its translation is CASRSRGGGAWQPQHF.

In this sample, this clone turned up once. The gene calls are TRBV11-2 and TRBJ1-4; D remains ambiguous. Trimming took off 5 bases at V and 4 bases at J, with 14 bases between the two ends. The germline V gene encodes CDR1 SGHAT and CDR2 FQNNGV. The CDR3 contains 15 residues. The CDR3 protein is CASSPRPGFNEKLFF. For the CDR3, the DNA is TGTGCCAGCAGCCCCAGACCGGGGTTTAATGAAAAACTGTTTTTT.

For the CDR3, the DNA is TGTGCCAGTAGTTCAGGAAACTATGGCTACACCTTC. Encoded protein: CASSSGNYGYTF. The chain combines TRBV19 with TRBJ1-2; unclear D gene. Trimming removed 5 bases from V and 2 bases from J, with 6 bases in between. CDR3 length: 12 amino acids. Looked up from germline, CDR1 is LNHDA and CDR2 is SQIVND (reference sequence).

This chain joins TRBV7-9 and TRBJ1-4, with D uncertain. This CDR3 is built from 15 residues. V shed 3 bases and J shed 11 bases, with 19 bases lying between them. Germline V gene data show CDR1 as SEHNR and CDR2 as FQNEAQ (reference sequence). CDR3 loop: CASSFFGGLGGKLFF. In DNA form, the CDR3 reads TGTGCCAGCAGCTTTTTCGGAGGCCTGGGAGGGAAACTGTTTTTT. The variable domain in full, completed from reference TRBV7-9 and TRBJ1-4, reads DTGVSQNPRHKITKRGQNVTFRCDPISEHNRLYWYRQTLGQGPEFLTYFQNEAQLEKSRLLSDRFSAERPKGSFSTLEIQRTEQGDSAMYLCASSFFGGLGGKLFFGSGTQLSVL.

The chain is built from TRBV2 and TRBJ1-6, with D possibly matching TRBD1 (6 bases). Trimming took 5 bases from V and 10 from J, leaving 15 bases between them. Germline CDR1 SNHLY, CDR2 FYNNEI. The CDR3 runs 14 residues. CDR3 in DNA: TGTGCCAGCAGTCTACAGGGATCAGGATCACCCCTCCACTTT. It yields the protein CASSLQGSGSPLHF.

This clone has just one count. The V call is TRBV7-2, the J call TRBJ1-1; D ambiguous. Trimming shortened V by 1 base and J by 1 base, and 10 bases separated the two germline ends. CDR1 and CDR2 (germline): SGHTA, FQGNSA. This CDR3 region has 15 residues. CDR3 sequence reads: CASSLEMGGNTEAFF. The CDR3 DNA reads TGTGCCAGCAGCTTAGAGATGGGCGGGAACACTGAAGCTTTCTTT.

The J gene is TRBJ2-7, the V gene TRBV7-8, with 7 bases that match TRBD1. The CDR3 loop spans 16 amino acids. V lost 5 bases to trimming and J lost 6 bases; unmatched junction nucleotides: 16. The germline V gene has CDR1 SGHVS and CDR2 FQNEAQ. The CDR3 loop reads CASSPFYDRESGEQYF. CDR3 nucleotides: TGTGCCAGCAGCCCATTTTACGACAGGGAGAGTGGCGAGCAGTACTTC.

This chain uses TRBV10-3 with TRBJ2-1; TRBD1 aligns across 12 bases. The germline V gene has CDR1 ENHRY and CDR2 SYGVKD. J lost 6 bases, V lost 7 bases, and 4 bases had no gene match. There are 14 residues in the CDR3. Here the CDR3 reads CAITGQGAGNEQFF. The CDR3 DNA follows: TGTGCCATCACGGGACAGGGGGCCGGCAATGAGCAGTTCTTC.

The chain has TRBV4-1 and TRBJ2-7; 8 nucleotides line up with TRBD1. This CDR3 contains 15 residues. V lost 1 base and J lost 3; bases outside the gene matches: 5. Germline CDR1 is MGHRA and CDR2 is YSYEKL. CDR3 coding DNA: TGCGCCAGCAGCCAAGTTTCGGGACAGGACTACGAGCAGTACTTC. Its protein product is CASSQVSGQDYEQYF.